These 2 T cell receptor beta chains were all obtained from the same sample, sequenced in a study of regulatory T cells in long-lasting Graves disease. Time point described: newly diagnosed GD, antithyroid drugs for less than 3 months. Following extraction of RNA from PBMCs, that RNA was used to make the TCR library. Arm-PCR of CDR3 regions and iRepertoire HTBI primers were used to build TCR beta libraries. MiXCR, run by TCRdb on the multiplex PCR reads, gives a single entry per CDR3 protein. The profile shows fewer than 550,000 distinct CDR3 sequences, 15% to 20% of them singletons. These records were also assigned to another study, of T cells in Graves' hyperthyroidism and ophthalmopathy.

This material consisted of peripheral blood mononuclear cells (PBMCs), taken at new diagnosis, from a patient treated with antithyroid drugs. The receptors stem from a woman aged 18-35 years with Graves disease.

This clonotype appeared many times. The chain recombines TRBV5-1 with TRBJ2-5; 16 nucleotides line up with TRBD2. Losses at the gene ends were 5 bases for V and 3 bases for J; bases not matched to a gene: 10. The CDR3 sequence is 18 residues long. CDR1 and CDR2 (germline): SGHRS, YFSETQ. The CDR3 DNA sequence: TGCGCCAGCAGGACCGGGACTAGCGGGAGGGCCTCCGAAGAGACCCAGTACTTC. Its translation is CASRTGTSGRASEETQYF.

In this sample, this clonotype turned up a few times. The chain couples TRBV7-3 to TRBJ2-3, with D tentatively TRBD1 (6 bases). CDR1 and CDR2 from the germline V gene are SGHTA and FQGTGA. V lost 1 base and J 7 bases, leaving 15 bases between the germline ends. This CDR3 is built from 15 residues. CDR3 coding DNA: TGTGCCAGCAGCTTAAATAACAGGGAAATTAATACGCAGTATTTT. Translation: CASSLNNREINTQYF. The full variable domain, rest sourced from reference TRBV7-3 and TRBJ2-3, is GAGVSQTPSNKVTEKGKYVELRCDPISGHTALYWYRQSLGQGPEFLIYFQGTGAADDSGLPNDRFFAVRPEGSVSTLKIQRTERGDSAVYLCASSLNNREINTQYFGPGTRLTVL.